The TCR beta chain under discussion was sequenced for a study of cytomegalovirus exposure and HLA in healthy donors. Study results and limitations: Reported performance of the classifier showed diagnosis of cytomegalovirus status with high specificity and sensitivity.

J was trimmed by 1 base and V by 4 bases; bases with no gene match: 9. Germline CDR1 is SGHRS and CDR2 is YFSETQ. This CDR3 comprises 18 residues. With 60 Vbeta and 13 Jbeta primers, the PCR was carried out. The data were produced by immunoSEQ multiplex PCR, yet TCRdb's version contains in-frame clones alone and is incomplete. The profile shows around 80,000 clones, approximately 79% of them singletons. About this clone itself: The antigen is undetermined.

Each of the donors was a healthy bone marrow donor. The origin of this receptor is a female donor in good health and CMV-seronegative. The rearrangement links TRBV5-1 to TRBJ2-1, with 12 bases matching TRBD2. The sample taken for sequencing was PBMCs. The CDR3, as DNA: TGCGCCAGCAGCCAAAGACTAGCGGGAGTCCGGTCCTACAATGAGCAGTTCTTC. The encoded protein is CASSQRLAGVRSYNEQFF.